The 6 T cell receptor beta chains below were found in one sample sequenced in a study of Ad26.COV2.S vaccination and SARS-CoV-2 variants. Libraries were prepared by immunoSEQ multiplex PCR; TCRdb keeps only in-frame clonotypes and omits some of them. The sample lists approximately 480,000 clones, around 88% seen once, with 13% in the top ten. The treatment was: some 20 received Ad26.COV2.S at low or high dose, single or two shots; 5 received placebo; per-sample allocation not given. Sampling took place 63 days after the first vaccine or placebo injection. Here the sequenced sample was peripheral blood, taken in a trial of Ad26.COV2.S vaccine versus placebo. The receptors were sampled from a person between 18 and 60 years old who received the Ad26.COV2.S COVID-19 vaccine or a placebo.

This chain links TRBV7-9 with TRBJ2-7; 8 bases are a match to TRBD2. The germline gives CDR1 SEHNR, CDR2 FQNEAQ (reference sequence). The CDR3 sequence is 16 residues long. V trimming: 2 bases; J trimming: 2 bases; junction bases outside the gene matches: 8. The CDR3 DNA follows: TGTGCCAGCAGCTTAAATTTGGCTAGCGGGCCCTACGAGCAGTACTTC. This encodes CASSLNLASGPYEQYF. Full variable domain (remainder filled in from reference TRBV7-9 and TRBJ2-7): DTGVSQNPRHKITKRGQNVTFRCDPISEHNRLYWYRQTLGQGPEFLTYFQNEAQLEKSRLLSDRFSAERPKGSFSTLEIQRTEQGDSAMYLCASSLNLASGPYEQYFGPGTRLTVT.

The chain employs TRBV28 and TRBJ1-2; D remains unclear. CDR3 length: 11 amino acids. The germline V gene has CDR1 MDHEN and CDR2 SYDVKM. Trimming stripped 6 bases from V and 2 bases from J, with 4 bases between. CDR3: CASSQNYGYTF. CDR3 nucleotide sequence: TGTGCCAGCAGCCAAAACTATGGCTACACCTTC.

V and J are TRBV20-1 and TRBJ2-1; D is unresolved. The CDR3 is made up of 10 amino acids. Germline V gene data show CDR1 as DFQATT and CDR2 as SNEGSKA (reference sequence). V was clipped by 6 bases and J by 12 bases, with 12 bases between them. CDR3 nucleotide sequence: TGCAGTGCGCAGTTTGAGAGGCAGTTCTTC. It is translated as CSAQFERQFF.

The genes are TRBV4-2 and TRBJ1-2, with TRBD1 as a possible D gene (6 bases). This CDR3 has 17 residues. V was clipped by 0 bases and J by 0 bases, with 14 bases between them. CDR1 is LGHNA, CDR2 YNFKEQ, per germline. The CDR3 bases are TGTGCCAGCAGCCAAGAGCGACGGACAGCAGCTAACTATGGCTACACCTTC. It yields the protein CASSQERRTAANYGYTF.

The chain uses TRBV7-9 and TRBJ1-5, with no clear D. The germline gives CDR1 SEHNR, CDR2 FQNEAQ (reference sequence). The V end was cut by 5 bases, the J end by 1 base, with 9 bases between. The CDR3 has 14 amino acids. The CDR3 DNA follows: TGTGCCAGCAGCATGGAATGGAGCAATCAGCCCCAGCATTTT. Translated: CASSMEWSNQPQHF.

With regard to this clone: Other DNA sequences within the sample encode an identical CDR3. The V call is TRBV12-3 or TRBV12-4, the J call TRBJ1-5; D is ambiguous. CDR3 length equals 13 residues. Trimming took 2 bases from V and 5 from J, leaving 7 bases between them. CDR3 nucleotides: TGTGCCAGCAGTTTAACGGGAGATCAGCCCCAGCATTTT. Encoded protein: CASSLTGDQPQHF.